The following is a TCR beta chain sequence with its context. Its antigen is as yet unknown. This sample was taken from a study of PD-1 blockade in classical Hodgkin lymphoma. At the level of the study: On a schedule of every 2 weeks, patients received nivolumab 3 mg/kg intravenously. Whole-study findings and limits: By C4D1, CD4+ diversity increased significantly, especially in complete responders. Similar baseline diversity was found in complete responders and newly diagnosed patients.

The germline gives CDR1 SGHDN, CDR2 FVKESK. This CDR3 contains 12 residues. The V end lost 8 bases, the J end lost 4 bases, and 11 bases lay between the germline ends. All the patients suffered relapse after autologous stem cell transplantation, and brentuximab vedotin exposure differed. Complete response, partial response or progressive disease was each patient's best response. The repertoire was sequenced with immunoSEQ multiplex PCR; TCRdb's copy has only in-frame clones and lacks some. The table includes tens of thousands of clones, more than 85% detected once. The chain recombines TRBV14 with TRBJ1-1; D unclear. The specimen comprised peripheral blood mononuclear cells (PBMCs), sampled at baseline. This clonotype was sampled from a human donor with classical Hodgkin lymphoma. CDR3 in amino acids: CASSDIGTEAFF. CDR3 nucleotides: TGTGCCAGCTCGGATATCGGCACTGAAGCTTTCTTT.